One and the same sample provided the 22 T cell receptor beta chains below, sequenced in a study of blood T cell repertoires in COVID-19. Using immunoSEQ multiplex PCR, the repertoire was profiled, and TCRdb retains in-frame clones only, with some absent. The sample yields over 110,000 clones, over 70% seen once. Material for sequencing was PBMCs or T cells enriched from blood (not recorded which). The receptors were sampled from a man in his fifties or sixties who had recovered from COVID-19.

V is TRBV2 and J is TRBJ2-7; no clear D. CDR3 size: 15 residues. Germline assignment: CDR1 SNHLY and CDR2 FYNNEI. Trimming pared 2 bases from V and 0 bases from J, leaving 11 bases between. CDR3 coding DNA: TGTGCCAGCAGTGAAAGCCAGGCAACCTCCTACGAGCAGTACTTC. The encoded protein is CASSESQATSYEQYF.

This clone was seen only a few times. V and J are TRBV9 and TRBJ2-7, with 14 positions matching TRBD2. Germline-derived CDR1 and CDR2 are SGDLS and YYNGEE. The junction had 2 bases not matched to a gene; V was cut back by 3 bases and J by 6 bases. The CDR3 is 14 residues long. The CDR3 region is CASSEGLAGVEQYF. As DNA, the CDR3 is TGTGCCAGCAGCGAGGGACTAGCGGGAGTCGAGCAGTACTTC.

The rearrangement links TRBV30 to TRBJ2-7; a weak D match, TRBD2 (7 bases). V was pared by 2 bases and J by 5 bases, with 22 bases between. The CDR3 spans 16 residues. The germline V gene encodes CDR1 GTSNPN and CDR2 SVGIG (reference sequence). CDR3 residues: CAWSKEGEGRWDEQYF. For the CDR3, the DNA is TGTGCCTGGAGTAAAGAGGGGGAGGGCCGTTGGGACGAGCAGTACTTC.

V usage is TRBV5-1 and J usage is TRBJ1-5, with 7 nucleotides matching TRBD1. The germline CDR1 and CDR2 sequences are SGHRS and YFSETQ. Unmatched junction bases numbered 10, after V lost 8 bases and J lost 5 bases. CDR3 size: 14 residues. CDR3 amino acids: CARIPGTEDQPQHF. CDR3 coding DNA: TGCGCCAGGATACCCGGGACAGAGGATCAGCCCCAGCATTTT.

This clone was observed a single time. The rearrangement uses TRBV9 and TRBJ2-3; 7 positions agree with TRBD2. V shed 4 bases and J 4 bases; nucleotides not matched to a gene: 18. CDR3 size: 18 residues. Germline CDR1 is SGDLS and CDR2 is YYNGEE. The CDR3 region is CASSSISGFGQVADTQYF. CDR3 DNA sequence: TGTGCCAGCAGCTCAATTAGCGGGTTCGGGCAGGTGGCAGATACGCAGTATTTT.

The genes are TRBV28 and TRBJ1-1, with a possible D match to TRBD1 (5 bases). CDR1 is MDHEN, CDR2 SYDVKM, per germline. V gave up 6 bases and J gave up 2 bases, with 13 bases separating them. This CDR3 spans 14 amino acids. CDR3 in DNA: TGTGCCAGCAGCCCCGGGACTGATAACACTGAAGCTTTCTTT. Encoded protein: CASSPGTDNTEAFF.

CDR3 in amino acids: CASGTGVYGYTF. CDR3 nucleotide sequence: TGTGCTAGTGGAACAGGGGTCTATGGCTACACCTTC. The rearrangement joins TRBV12-5 to TRBJ1-2; 7 bases are a match to TRBD1. Germline trimming cut 6 bases from V and 4 bases from J; bases unmatched to any gene: 2. The CDR3 consists of 12 residues. Germline CDR1 reads LGHNT; CDR2 reads FRNRAP. The full variable domain, with the rest looked up from reference TRBV12-5 and TRBJ1-2, is DARVTQTPRHKVTEMGQEVTMRCQPILGHNTVFWYRQTMMQGLELLAYFRNRAPLDDSGMPKDRFSAEMPDATLATLKIQPSEPRDSAVYFCASGTGVYGYTFGSGTRLTVV.

The chain is built from TRBV4-1 and TRBJ1-6, with D hard to call. Germline CDR1 and CDR2: MGHRA and YSYEKL. V was cut by 1 base and J by 14 bases, with 18 bases left in between. The CDR3 extends over 15 amino acids. The CDR3 DNA sequence: TGCGCCAGCAGCCAAGGGTCTCATGGTCGGTCTTCCCTCCACTTT. Encoded protein: CASSQGSHGRSSLHF.

The chain employs TRBV6-2 or TRBV6-3 and TRBJ2-7, with D maybe TRBD2 (6 bases). The CDR3 runs to 14 residues. The germline CDR1 and CDR2 sequences are MNHEY and SVGEGT. The germline V and J ends were trimmed by 4 bases and 3 bases, with 13 bases remaining between them. DNA of the CDR3: TGTGCCAGCAGTTCCGTCGGGAGTTACTACGAGCAGTACTTC. It specifies CASSSVGSYYEQYF.

V usage is TRBV28 and J usage is TRBJ1-5; no reliable D call. V gave up 3 bases and J gave up 0 bases, with 12 bases separating them. Germline-derived CDR1 and CDR2 are MDHEN and SYDVKM. This CDR3 has 16 residues. The CDR3 DNA follows: TGTGCCAGCAGTTTTCTGATAACCTATAGCAATCAGCCCCAGCATTTT. This encodes CASSFLITYSNQPQHF.

The genes are TRBV5-1 and TRBJ2-7, with 8 bases aligning to TRBD1. The CDR3 has 15 amino acids. Trimming took 3 bases from V and 6 from J; bases not matched to a gene: 11. Looked up from germline, CDR1 is SGHRS and CDR2 is YFSETQ. The CDR3 is CASSWGTGQLVEQYF. The CDR3 DNA follows: TGCGCCAGCAGCTGGGGGACAGGCCAACTGGTCGAGCAGTACTTC.

This clone was found once. The chain recombines TRBV2 with TRBJ1-6, with D unclear. V was cut by 2 bases and J by 10 bases, with 9 bases left in between. The CDR3 runs to 13 residues. The V gene's germline CDR1 is SNHLY and CDR2 FYNNEI. The CDR3 loop is CASSEQLFSPLHF. In DNA form, the CDR3 reads TGTGCCAGCAGTGAACAACTGTTCTCACCCCTCCACTTT.

The CDR3, as DNA: TGCGCCAGCAGCCCCCAGGGCTATGAAAAACTGTTTTTT. This encodes CASSPQGYEKLFF. The rearrangement links TRBV4-1 to TRBJ1-4, with D tentatively TRBD1 (5 bases). With 4 bases removed from V and 6 bases from J, the gap between germline ends came to 9 bases. CDR1 MGHRA and CDR2 YSYEKL come from the germline V gene. The CDR3 is 13 residues long.

This chain links TRBV28 with TRBJ2-2, with TRBD2 identical over 7 bases. The ends lost 7 bases at V and 6 bases at J; junction bases unmatched: 2. This CDR3 spans 12 amino acids. From germline, CDR1 is MDHEN and CDR2 SYDVKM. The CDR3 protein is CASKGGAGELFF. The CDR3 DNA reads as TGTGCCAGCAAGGGAGGGGCCGGGGAGCTGTTTTTT.

The chain uses TRBV29-1 and TRBJ2-7, with 8 bases lining up with TRBD1. The CDR3 is made up of 11 amino acids. The germline V gene has CDR1 SQVTM and CDR2 ANQGSEA. The trim removed 7 bases at V and 7 bases at J, leaving 6 bases unmatched. CDR3 sequence (DNA): TGCAGCGCCGACAGGGGAGGTGAGCAGTACTTC. This encodes CSADRGGEQYF.

The chain is built from TRBV9 and TRBJ2-2, with TRBD2 matching over 15 bases. The CDR3 runs 17 residues. In germline, CDR1 is SGDLS, CDR2 YYNGEE. Germline trimming cut 3 bases from V and 5 bases from J; bases unmatched to any gene: 5. The CDR3 DNA reads as TGTGCCAGCAGCGGAGGGACTAGCGGGAGGCTGACCGGGGAGCTGTTTTTT. This codes for CASSGGTSGRLTGELFF. Combining the CDR3 with reference TRBV9 and TRBJ2-2 gives the whole variable domain DSGVTQTPKHLITATGQRVTLRCSPRSGDLSVYWYQQSLDQGLQFLIQYYNGEERAKGNILERFSAQQFPDLHSELNLSSLELGDSALYFCASSGGTSGRLTGELFFGEGSRLTVL.

The chain is built from TRBV6-5 and TRBJ2-1, with D perhaps TRBD1 (6 bases). V dropped 6 bases and J dropped 0 bases, with 12 bases sitting between them. In germline, CDR1 is MNHEY, CDR2 SVGAGI. The CDR3 length is 15 residues. This CDR3 reads CASRSTGSSYNEQFF. CDR3 nucleotide sequence: TGTGCCAGCAGGTCCACAGGGAGCTCCTACAATGAGCAGTTCTTC.

This sequence joins TRBV29-1 and TRBJ2-7, with 8 nucleotides matching TRBD2. Per germline, CDR1 SQVTM and CDR2 ANQGSEA. Trimming took 5 bases from V and 4 from J; bases not matched to a gene: 4. CDR3 size: 12 residues. CDR3: CSVRTSGYEQYF. The CDR3 DNA follows: TGCAGCGTTCGCACTAGCGGTTACGAGCAGTACTTC.

The chain uses TRBV10-2 and TRBJ2-7; D not certain. This CDR3 has 12 amino acids. Germline values: CDR1 WSHSY, CDR2 SAAADI. V lost 5 bases, J lost 6 bases, and 11 bases lay in between. The CDR3 sequence: CASSLGSGEQYF. The CDR3 DNA sequence: TGCGCCAGCAGTTTAGGATCGGGCGAGCAGTACTTC.

The chain joins TRBV7-9 to TRBJ2-7; 11 bases match TRBD2. Germline V gene sequence: CDR1 SEHNR, CDR2 FQNEAQ (reference sequence). This CDR3 is 17 amino acids long. V was pared by 4 bases and J by 0 bases, with 8 bases of the junction left unmatched. CDR3 nucleotide sequence: TGTGCCAGCAGCTCCGGACCGGGACTAGCGGACTCCTACGAGCAGTACTTC. Translated, it gives CASSSGPGLADSYEQYF.

The J gene is TRBJ2-7, the V gene TRBV13; 7 bases fit TRBD1. The germline V gene has CDR1 PRHDT and CDR2 FYEKMQ (reference sequence). V was pared by 7 bases and J by 4 bases, with 7 bases of the junction left unmatched. The CDR3 length is 13 residues. The CDR3 loop reads CASTLRGLYEQYF. The CDR3 region has the DNA TGTGCCAGCACCCTGAGGGGGCTGTACGAGCAGTACTTC.

The V and J genes are TRBV5-4 and TRBJ2-7; D unresolved. The germline CDR1 and CDR2 sequences are SGHNT and YYREEE (reference sequence). The V end lost 0 bases, the J end lost 1 base, and 8 bases lay between the germline ends. The CDR3 runs to 14 residues. The chain's CDR3 is CASSLDQKSYEQYF. Written as DNA, the CDR3 is TGTGCCAGCAGCTTGGATCAGAAATCCTACGAGCAGTACTTC.